Following are 20 T cell receptor beta chains from one sample sequenced in a study of T cell clonality in common variable immunodeficiency. Notes on the study in general: Common variable immunodeficiency TCR beta sequences reportedly had fewer deletions and N-nucleotide insertions.

These receptors lack a known antigen. The method was immunoSEQ multiplex PCR; TCRdb's version includes in-frame clones alone and lacks a portion of them. The repertoire has under 40,000 clones, none seen only once; the ten largest take roughly 5.4%. The sample consisted of peripheral blood mononuclear cells. These receptors originate from a human donor with common variable immunodeficiency.

Details on this clone: The CDR3 is cut off 3 residues early in the read; its end comes from the germline J gene. The genes are TRBV5-1 and TRBJ2-1; D is undetermined. There are 13 residues in the CDR3. The germline V gene has CDR1 SGHRS and CDR2 YFSETQ. Trimming took 6 bases from V and 8 from J, leaving 15 bases between them. Incomplete CDR3 DNA: TGCGCCAGCACTACCGCCCCTGTGGATGAG. This sequence encodes CASTTAPVDE. The complete CDR3 sequence is CASTTAPVDEQFF. Full variable domain (missing parts from reference TRBV5-1 and TRBJ2-1): KAGVTQTPRYLIKTRGQQVTLSCSPISGHRSVSWYQQTPGQGLQFLFEYFSETQRNKGNFPGRFSGRQFSNSRSEMNVSTLELGDSALYLCASTTAPVDEQFFGPGTRLTVL.

This clone was detected a few times. Incomplete CDR3 DNA: TGTGCCAGTAGTATGAACAGGGGGAGGCAGCCC. Its translation is CASSMNRGRQP. The CDR3 reads in full as CASSMNRGRQPQHF. The chain combines TRBV19 with TRBJ1-5, with 8 nucleotides matching TRBD1. The CDR3 extends 3 residues past the end of the read, so its final part is completed from the germline J gene. The ends lost 3 bases at V and 7 bases at J; junction bases unmatched: 5. Germline CDR1 and CDR2: LNHDA and SQIVND (reference sequence). There are 14 residues in the CDR3.

The sample holds a few counts of this clone. The read halts 3 residues ahead of the CDR3 end, with the missing end drawn from the germline J gene. V is TRBV7-2 and J is TRBJ2-7, with D possibly being TRBD1 (5 bases). Germline V gene sequence: CDR1 SGHTA, CDR2 FQGNSA. CDR3 length: 14 amino acids. V gave up 1 base and J gave up 0 bases, with 7 bases separating them. The part of the CDR3 DNA that was read is TGTGCCAGCAGCTTAGGACAGATCTCCTACGAG. This codes for CASSLGQISYE. The whole CDR3 is CASSLGQISYEQYF.

In its sample, this clone was seen many times. The DNA ends 3 residues before the CDR3 does, and the rest of the CDR3 is filled in from the germline J gene. J is TRBJ2-7 and V is TRBV30, with 8 bases that match TRBD2. Germline V gene sequence: CDR1 GTSNPN, CDR2 SVGIG (reference sequence). The V and J ends lost 5 bases and 2 bases, in that order; junction bases with no gene match: 8. The CDR3 runs to 14 residues. CDR3 bases read: TGTGCCTGGGAAGCGGGGGAGAGAACCTACGAG. As protein: CAWEAGERTYE. From start to end, the CDR3 is CAWEAGERTYEQYF.

About this clone itself: The CDR3 is cut off 3 residues early in the read; its end comes from the germline J gene. The V and J genes are TRBV7-9 and TRBJ2-1; weak D call: TRBD2 (7 bases). Germline CDR1 is SEHNR and CDR2 is FQNEAQ (reference sequence). V lost 4 bases and J lost 7, with 14 bases in between. The CDR3 is made up of 14 amino acids. The sequenced CDR3 bases are TGTGCCAGCAGCTGGGGGCGGGGGCGAAATGAG. Its translation: CASSWGRGRNE. The whole CDR3 region reads CASSWGRGRNEQFF.

A few counts support this clone. At one end the junction does not follow the germline gene, possibly because of a read error. The read is 3 residues too short to cover the CDR3 end, so that end is filled in from the germline J gene. The V gene is TRBV7-9, the J gene TRBJ1-2; D remains ambiguous. The CDR3 length is 11 residues. Germline assignment: CDR1 SEHNR and CDR2 FQNEAQ (reference sequence). CDR3 sequence reads: CSSLVGYGYTF. The DNA read from the CDR3 is TGTTCCAGCCTGGTCGGCTATGGC.

This clone was seen more than once but under ten times. The DNA read from the CDR3 is TGCAGTGCTGGGTTCGAGGGTACGGGGAATGAG. It codes for CSAGFEGTGNE. Given in full, the CDR3 is CSAGFEGTGNEQFF. This chain uses TRBV20-1 with TRBJ2-1, with D perhaps TRBD2 (5 bases). The observed sequence ends 3 residues before the CDR3 terminus, with the missing tail filled in from the germline J gene. Germline V gene lookup returns CDR1 DFQATT and CDR2 SNEGSKA (reference sequence). This CDR3 region has 14 residues. Trimming took 5 bases from V and 7 from J, leaving 18 bases between them.

The table lists this clone with a few counts. The read halts 3 residues ahead of the CDR3 end, with the missing end drawn from the germline J gene. The V gene is TRBV7-3, the J gene TRBJ1-6; TRBD1 matches 11 bases. This CDR3 comprises 17 residues. Unmatched junction bases numbered 10, after V lost 3 bases and J lost 9 bases. Germline-derived CDR1 and CDR2 are SGHTA and FQGTGA. CDR3 protein: CASSFLRRTGGLSPLHF. Incomplete CDR3 DNA: TGTGCCAGCAGCTTCCTCCGCAGGACAGGGGGCCTTTCACCC.

The table lists this clone with a few counts. With the read ending 3 residues before the CDR3 end, the germline J gene is used to fill in that end. The chain combines TRBV19 with TRBJ1-6; D might be TRBD1 (5 bases). V dropped 5 bases and J dropped 5 bases, with 10 bases sitting between them. Germline V lookup: CDR1 LNHDA, CDR2 SQIVND (reference sequence). The CDR3 extends over 14 amino acids. Here the CDR3 reads CASSAGNNNSPLHF. Partial CDR3 DNA: TGTGCCAGTAGTGCAGGGAACAATAATTCACCC.

This clone showed up just a few times. The read comes to an end 3 residues before the CDR3 does, leaving the germline J gene to fill in the end. The chain is built from TRBV30 and TRBJ1-5; possibly TRBD1 for D (6 bases). Trimming left V 2 bases short and J 8 bases short, with 13 bases between. The length of the CDR3 is 13 residues. CDR1 is GTSNPN and CDR2 is SVGIG in the germline V gene (reference sequence). CDR3 amino acids: CAWSRGGGEPQHF. The CDR3 bases that were read are TGTGCCTGGAGTCGGGGGGGCGGGGAGCCC.

This clone came up many times. The read ends 3 residues shy of where the CDR3 ends; the end is completed using the germline J gene. The V gene is TRBV19, the J gene TRBJ1-1; 7 bases align to TRBD1. With 2 bases clipped from V and 2 bases from J, the junction kept 5 bases outside the gene matches. This CDR3 contains 15 residues. CDR1 LNHDA and CDR2 SQIVND come from the germline V gene (reference sequence). The CDR3: CASSIRGQGNTEAFF. The CDR3 bases that were read are TGTGCCAGTAGTATAAGGGGGCAGGGAAACACTGAA.

As concerns this clone: The observed sequence ends 3 residues before the CDR3 terminus, with the missing tail filled in from the germline J gene. This chain links TRBV20-1 with TRBJ2-5, with 10 bases matching TRBD2. This CDR3 is built from 16 residues. V trimming: 5 bases; J trimming: 3 bases; junction bases outside the gene matches: 12. Germline-derived CDR1 and CDR2 are DFQATT and SNEGSKA (reference sequence). The sequenced part of the CDR3 DNA is TGCAGTGCTTACCTTGGACTAGCGGCCGGGGAAGAGACC. It codes for CSAYLGLAAGEET. The full-length CDR3 reads as CSAYLGLAAGEETQYF.

This clone was counted between two and nine times. The read terminates 3 residues ahead of where the CDR3 ends, so the germline J gene completes it. The chain carries TRBV20-1 and TRBJ2-1; the match to TRBD1 covers 12 bases. Per the germline V gene, CDR1 is DFQATT and CDR2 is SNEGSKA (reference sequence). J lost 6 bases, V lost 0 bases, and 15 bases had no gene match. CDR3 length equals 19 residues. CDR3: CSARDLEETGTGGPNEQFF. Partial CDR3 DNA: TGCAGTGCTAGAGATCTTGAAGAAACCGGGACAGGGGGCCCCAATGAG.

The CDR3 sequence: CASSQEGQPQHF. Partial CDR3 DNA: TGTGCCAGCAGCCAGGAAGGACAGCCC. The chain joins TRBV7-2 to TRBJ1-5; D is ambiguous. The CDR3 goes on 3 residues after the read ends, and that part is filled in from the germline J gene. Germline V gene data show CDR1 as SGHTA and CDR2 as FQGNSA. This CDR3 has 12 amino acids. V gave up 5 bases and J gave up 7 bases, with 9 bases separating them.

This clone was found a few times. The read ends 3 residues early relative to the CDR3; the germline J gene fills the gap. This rearrangement joins TRBV7-9 to TRBJ2-2, with a possible D match to TRBD1 (6 bases). Germline V gives CDR1 SEHNR, CDR2 FQNEAQ (reference sequence). The V and J ends lost 1 base and 6 bases respectively, with 12 bases between them. The CDR3 is made up of 15 amino acids. CDR3 loop: CASSLGTEVPGELFF. The CDR3 DNA, read in part, is TGTGCCAGCAGCTTAGGGACAGAAGTCCCCGGGGAG.

In this sample, this clone turned up a few times. The CDR3 protein is CASRIISGGIFEQYF. The CDR3 bases that were read are TGTGCCAGCAGAATCATATCAGGGGGAATCTTCGAG. The chain couples TRBV7-9 to TRBJ2-7; TRBD1 matches at 7 bases. The read terminates 3 residues ahead of where the CDR3 ends, so the germline J gene completes it. Germline CDR1 and CDR2: SEHNR and FQNEAQ (reference sequence). The ends lost 6 bases at V and 6 bases at J; junction bases unmatched: 14. CDR3 length: 15 residues.

The sample holds a few counts of this clone. The read terminates 3 residues ahead of where the CDR3 ends, so the germline J gene completes it. The chain recombines TRBV19 with TRBJ2-7, with no clear D. Per the germline V gene, CDR1 is LNHDA and CDR2 is SQIVND (reference sequence). CDR3 length equals 16 residues. V was clipped by 1 base and J by 4 bases, with 17 bases between them. This CDR3 reads CASSIVIIAEIYEQYF. CDR3 DNA (partial): TGTGCCAGTAGTATAGTTATTATCGCGGAAATTTACGAG. Combining the CDR3 with reference TRBV19 and TRBJ2-7 gives the whole variable domain DGGITQSPKYLFRKEGQNVTLSCEQNLNHDAMYWYRQDPGQGLRLIYYSQIVNDFQKGDIAEGYSVSREKKESFPLTVTSAQKNPTAFYLCASSIVIIAEIYEQYFGPGTRLTVT.

With regard to this clone: The missing CDR3 end, 3 residues past where the read stops, is filled in from the germline J gene. The chain uses TRBV18 and TRBJ2-5; no reliable D call. The germline V gene has CDR1 KGHSH and CDR2 LQKENI. This CDR3 has 13 residues. Trimming took 5 bases from V and 1 from J, leaving 8 bases between them. The sequenced part of the CDR3 DNA is TGTGCCAGCTCATCTGACATCCAAGAGACC. Translated: CASSSDIQET. The entire CDR3 protein reads CASSSDIQETQYF. The full variable domain, with the rest looked up from reference TRBV18 and TRBJ2-5, is NAGVMQNPRHLVRRRGQEARLRCSPMKGHSHVYWYRQLPEEGLKFMVYLQKENIIDESGMPKERFSAEFPKEGPSILRIQQVVRGDSAAYFCASSSDIQETQYFGPGTRLLVL.

Points on this clone: With the read ending 3 residues before the CDR3 end, the germline J gene is used to fill in that end. V and J are TRBV7-9 and TRBJ2-7; maybe TRBD2 (6 bases). Germline V gene lookup returns CDR1 SEHNR and CDR2 FQNEAQ (reference sequence). The CDR3 has 14 amino acids. The V end lost 0 bases, the J end lost 3 bases, and 9 bases lay between the germline ends. CDR3 DNA, as far as it was read: TGTGCCAGCAGCTTAGCCGGGGACTTCTACGAG. Its translation: CASSLAGDFYE. The entire CDR3 protein reads CASSLAGDFYEQYF.

As regards this clone: The CDR3 goes on 3 residues after the read ends, and that part is filled in from the germline J gene. The chain links TRBV30 to TRBJ2-3; tentative D call: TRBD1 (6 bases). Trimming removed 3 bases from V and 6 bases from J, with 19 bases in between. Germline CDR1 and CDR2: GTSNPN and SVGIG (reference sequence). This CDR3 spans 15 amino acids. CDR3: CAWSEFGQSGDTQYF. The part of the CDR3 DNA that was read is TGTGCCTGGAGCGAATTTGGACAGTCTGGCGATACG.